Described below is a single TCR beta chain sequence and its context. Germline CDR1 and CDR2: SGHVS and FNYEAQ. This CDR3 is built from 12 residues. Trimming removed 1 base from V and 2 bases from J, with 3 bases in between. These data belong to a study of blood T cell repertoires in COVID-19. Participant reports of clinical history set cohort assignment. In the authors' workflow: Reference gene primer amplification in the assay estimated nucleated cell counts. The assay was immunoSEQ multiplex PCR, and TCRdb's table has in-frame clones only and misses some. Clonal size and the V and J genes are those of that table, whereas D and trimming came from the DNA. Seen here are roughly 400,000 clones, about 88% observed once, and the top ten hold about 1.5%.

The chain employs TRBV7-6 and TRBJ2-7; D gene unclear. Sequenced sample: PBMCs or T cells enriched from blood (not recorded which). The sequence was collected from a young woman who had been exposed to COVID-19. For the CDR3, the DNA is TGTGCCAGCAGCTTAGATACCTACGAGCAGTACTTC. Translation gives CASSLDTYEQYF.